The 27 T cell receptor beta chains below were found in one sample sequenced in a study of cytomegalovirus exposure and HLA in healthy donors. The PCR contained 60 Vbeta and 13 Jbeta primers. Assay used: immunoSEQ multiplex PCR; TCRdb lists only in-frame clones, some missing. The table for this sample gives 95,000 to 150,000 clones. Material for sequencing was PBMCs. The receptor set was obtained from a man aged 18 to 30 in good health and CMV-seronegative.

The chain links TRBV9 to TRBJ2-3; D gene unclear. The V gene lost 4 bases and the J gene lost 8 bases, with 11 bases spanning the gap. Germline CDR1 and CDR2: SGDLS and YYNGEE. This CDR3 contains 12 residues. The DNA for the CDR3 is TGTGCCAGCAGCCCTAATTCGGGTACGCAGTATTTT. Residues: CASSPNSGTQYF.

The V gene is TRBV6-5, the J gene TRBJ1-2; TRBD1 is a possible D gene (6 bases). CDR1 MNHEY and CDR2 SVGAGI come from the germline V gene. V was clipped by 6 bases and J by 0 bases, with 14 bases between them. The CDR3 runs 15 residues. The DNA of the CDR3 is TGTGCCAGCAGCTTGGGACAACCAGCTAACTATGGCTACACCTTC. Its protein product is CASSLGQPANYGYTF.

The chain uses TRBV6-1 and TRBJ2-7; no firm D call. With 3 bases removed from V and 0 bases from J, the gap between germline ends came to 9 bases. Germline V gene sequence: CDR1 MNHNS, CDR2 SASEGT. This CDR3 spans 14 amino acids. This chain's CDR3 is CASSEPDSSYEQYF. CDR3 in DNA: TGTGCCAGCAGTGAGCCCGATAGCTCCTACGAGCAGTACTTC.

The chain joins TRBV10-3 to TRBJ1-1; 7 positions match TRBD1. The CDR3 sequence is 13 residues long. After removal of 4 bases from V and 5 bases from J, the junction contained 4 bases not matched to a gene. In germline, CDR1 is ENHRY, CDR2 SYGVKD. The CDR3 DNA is TGTGCCATCAGTGGAGCAGGGGGAACTGAAGCTTTCTTT. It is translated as CAISGAGGTEAFF.

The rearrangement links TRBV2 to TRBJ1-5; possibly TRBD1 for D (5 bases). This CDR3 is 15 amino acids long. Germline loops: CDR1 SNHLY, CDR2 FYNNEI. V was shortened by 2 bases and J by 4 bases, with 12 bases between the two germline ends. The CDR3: CASSENLGVNQPQHF. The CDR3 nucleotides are TGTGCCAGCAGTGAAAACCTAGGGGTGAATCAGCCCCAGCATTTT. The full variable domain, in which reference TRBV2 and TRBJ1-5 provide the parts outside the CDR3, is EPEVTQTPSHQVTQMGQEVILRCVPISNHLYFYWYRQILGQKVEFLVSFYNNEISEKSEIFDDQFSVERPDGSNFTLKIRSTKLEDSAMYFCASSENLGVNQPQHFGDGTRLSIL.

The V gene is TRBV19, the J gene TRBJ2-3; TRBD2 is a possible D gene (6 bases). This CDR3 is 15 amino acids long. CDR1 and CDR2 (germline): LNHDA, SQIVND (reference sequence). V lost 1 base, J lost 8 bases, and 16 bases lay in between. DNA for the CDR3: TGTGCCAGTAGTATAGGCGGGACTCCCACCGGTACGCAGTATTTT. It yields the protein CASSIGGTPTGTQYF. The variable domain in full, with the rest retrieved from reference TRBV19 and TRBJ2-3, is DGGITQSPKYLFRKEGQNVTLSCEQNLNHDAMYWYRQDPGQGLRLIYYSQIVNDFQKGDIAEGYSVSREKKESFPLTVTSAQKNPTAFYLCASSIGGTPTGTQYFGPGTRLTVL.

The CDR3 loop is CASSDDMNTEAFF. CDR3 bases: TGTGCCAGTAGTGACGACATGAACACTGAAGCTTTCTTT. This rearrangement joins TRBV19 to TRBJ1-1; D not certain. The CDR3 length is 13 residues. V gave up 5 bases and J gave up 0 bases, with 7 bases separating them. Germline CDR1 is LNHDA and CDR2 is SQIVND (reference sequence).

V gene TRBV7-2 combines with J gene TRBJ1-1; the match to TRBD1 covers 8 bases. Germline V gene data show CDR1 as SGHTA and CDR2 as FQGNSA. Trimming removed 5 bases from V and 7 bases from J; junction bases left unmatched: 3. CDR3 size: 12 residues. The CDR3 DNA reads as TGTGCCAGCAGCCTACAGGGGGATGAAGCTTTCTTT. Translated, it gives CASSLQGDEAFF.

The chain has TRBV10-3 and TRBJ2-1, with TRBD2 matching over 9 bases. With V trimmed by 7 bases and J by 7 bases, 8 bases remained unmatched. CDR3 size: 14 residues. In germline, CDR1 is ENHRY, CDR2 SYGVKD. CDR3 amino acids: CAIMSGGSLNEQFF. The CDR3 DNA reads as TGTGCCATCATGAGCGGGGGGTCCCTAAATGAGCAGTTCTTC.

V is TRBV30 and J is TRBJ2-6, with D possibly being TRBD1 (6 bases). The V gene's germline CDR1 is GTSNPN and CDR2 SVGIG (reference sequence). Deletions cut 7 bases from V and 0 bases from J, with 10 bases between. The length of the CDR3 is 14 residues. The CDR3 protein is CALTGFSGANVLTF. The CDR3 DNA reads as TGTGCCTTGACAGGTTTCTCTGGGGCCAACGTCCTGACTTTC.

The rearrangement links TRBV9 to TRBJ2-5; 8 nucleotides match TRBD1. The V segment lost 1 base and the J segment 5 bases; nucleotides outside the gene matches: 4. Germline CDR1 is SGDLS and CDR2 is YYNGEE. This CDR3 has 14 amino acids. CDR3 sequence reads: CASSVPGGAETQYF. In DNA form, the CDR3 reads TGTGCCAGCAGCGTACCAGGGGGCGCGGAGACCCAGTACTTC.

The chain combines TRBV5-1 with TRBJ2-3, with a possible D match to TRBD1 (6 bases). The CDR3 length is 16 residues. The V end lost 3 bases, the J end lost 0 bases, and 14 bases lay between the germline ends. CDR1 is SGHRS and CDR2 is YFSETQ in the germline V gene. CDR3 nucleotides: TGCGCCAGCAGCTCCGGGGACACTACTAGCACAGATACGCAGTATTTT. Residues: CASSSGDTTSTDTQYF.

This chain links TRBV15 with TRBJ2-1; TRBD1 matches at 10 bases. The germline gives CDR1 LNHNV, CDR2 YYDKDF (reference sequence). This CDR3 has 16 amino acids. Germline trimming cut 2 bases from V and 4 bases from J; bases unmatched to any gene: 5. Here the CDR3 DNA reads TGTGCCACCAGCAGACCGGGACAGGGGCCTTACAATGAGCAGTTCTTC. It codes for CATSRPGQGPYNEQFF. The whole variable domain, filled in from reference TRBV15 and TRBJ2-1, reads DAMVIQNPRYQVTQFGKPVTLSCSQTLNHNVMYWYQQKSSQAPKLLFHYYDKDFNNEADTPDNFQSRRPNTSFCFLDIRSPGLGDTAMYLCATSRPGQGPYNEQFFGPGTRLTVL.

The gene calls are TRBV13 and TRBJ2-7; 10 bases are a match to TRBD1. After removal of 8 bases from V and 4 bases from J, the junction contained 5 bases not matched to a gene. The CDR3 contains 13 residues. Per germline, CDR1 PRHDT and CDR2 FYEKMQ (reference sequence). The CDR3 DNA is TGTGCCAGCGGGGACAGGGGTGGGTACGAGCAGTACTTC. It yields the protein CASGDRGGYEQYF.

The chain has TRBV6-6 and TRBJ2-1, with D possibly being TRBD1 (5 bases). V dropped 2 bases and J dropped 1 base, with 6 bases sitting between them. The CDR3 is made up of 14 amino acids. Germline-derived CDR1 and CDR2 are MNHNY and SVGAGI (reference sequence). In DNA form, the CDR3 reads TGTGCCAGCAGTTACGACAGTTCCTACAATGAGCAGTTCTTC. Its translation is CASSYDSSYNEQFF.

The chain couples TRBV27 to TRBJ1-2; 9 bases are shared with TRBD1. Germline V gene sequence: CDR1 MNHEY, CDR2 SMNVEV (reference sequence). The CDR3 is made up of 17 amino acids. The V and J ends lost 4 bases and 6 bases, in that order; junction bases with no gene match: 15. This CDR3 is CASSSTGTGLKWDGYTF. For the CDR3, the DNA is TGTGCCAGCAGTTCGACCGGGACAGGGCTCAAATGGGATGGCTACACCTTC.

The CDR3 sequence is CASSESAGEKLFF. CDR3 coding DNA: TGCGCCAGCAGTGAGTCTGCAGGGGAAAAACTGTTTTTT. This chain links TRBV10-1 with TRBJ1-4; a possible D gene is TRBD1 (5 bases). The CDR3 is 13 residues long. V was cut by 0 bases and J by 8 bases, with 7 bases left in between. Germline V gene lookup returns CDR1 WNHNN and CDR2 SYGVQD (reference sequence).

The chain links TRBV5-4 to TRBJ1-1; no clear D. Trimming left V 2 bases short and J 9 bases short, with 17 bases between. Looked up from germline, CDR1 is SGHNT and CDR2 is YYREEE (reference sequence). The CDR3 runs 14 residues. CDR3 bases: TGTGCCAGCAGCTTTGGTTCTAGGGAGGGCAAAGCTTTCTTT. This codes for CASSFGSREGKAFF.

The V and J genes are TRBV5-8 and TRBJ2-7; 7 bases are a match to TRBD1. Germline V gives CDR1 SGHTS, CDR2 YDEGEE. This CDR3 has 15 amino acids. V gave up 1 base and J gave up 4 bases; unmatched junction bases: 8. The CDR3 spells CASSLRSDREYEQYF. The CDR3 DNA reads TGTGCCAGCAGCTTGCGGAGCGACAGGGAGTACGAGCAGTACTTC.

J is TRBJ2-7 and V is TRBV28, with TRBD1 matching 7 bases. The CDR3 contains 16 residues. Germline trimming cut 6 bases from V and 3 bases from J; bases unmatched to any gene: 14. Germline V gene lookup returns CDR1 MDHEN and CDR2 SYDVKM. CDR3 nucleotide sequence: TGTGCCAGCAGCCTTACCCAGGGGGACGGTAACTACGAGCAGTACTTC. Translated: CASSLTQGDGNYEQYF.

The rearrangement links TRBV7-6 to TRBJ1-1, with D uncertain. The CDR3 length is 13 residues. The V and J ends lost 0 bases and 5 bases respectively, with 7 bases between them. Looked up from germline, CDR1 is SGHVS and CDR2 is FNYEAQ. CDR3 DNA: TGTGCCAGCAGCTTAGCCCCTAAAACTGAAGCTTTCTTT. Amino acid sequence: CASSLAPKTEAFF.

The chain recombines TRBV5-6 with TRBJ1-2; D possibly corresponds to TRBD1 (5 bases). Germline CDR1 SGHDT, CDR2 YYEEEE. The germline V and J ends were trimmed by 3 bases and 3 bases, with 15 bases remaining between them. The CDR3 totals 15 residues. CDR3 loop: CASSSGPGEDYGYTF. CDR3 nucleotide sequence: TGTGCCAGCAGCTCCGGGCCGGGGGAGGACTATGGCTACACCTTC.

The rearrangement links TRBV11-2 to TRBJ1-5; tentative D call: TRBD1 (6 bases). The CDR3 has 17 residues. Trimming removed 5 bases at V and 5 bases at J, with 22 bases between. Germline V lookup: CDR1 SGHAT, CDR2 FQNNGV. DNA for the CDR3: TGTGCCAGCAGCCCCCGCCCGCACGGGGGGGGCGATCAGCCCCAGCATTTT. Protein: CASSPRPHGGGDQPQHF.

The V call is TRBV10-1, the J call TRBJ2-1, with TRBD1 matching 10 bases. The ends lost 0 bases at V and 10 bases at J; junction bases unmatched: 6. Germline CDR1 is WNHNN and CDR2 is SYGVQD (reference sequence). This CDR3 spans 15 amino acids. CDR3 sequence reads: CASSESRGQGKEQFF. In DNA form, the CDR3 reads TGCGCCAGCAGTGAGTCGAGGGGACAGGGGAAAGAGCAGTTCTTC.

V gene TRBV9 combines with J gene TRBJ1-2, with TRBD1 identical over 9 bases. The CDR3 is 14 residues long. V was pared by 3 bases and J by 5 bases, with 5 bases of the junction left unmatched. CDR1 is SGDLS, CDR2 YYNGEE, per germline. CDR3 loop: CASSAGQGVYGYTF. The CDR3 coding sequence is TGTGCCAGCAGCGCGGGACAGGGAGTTTATGGCTACACCTTC.

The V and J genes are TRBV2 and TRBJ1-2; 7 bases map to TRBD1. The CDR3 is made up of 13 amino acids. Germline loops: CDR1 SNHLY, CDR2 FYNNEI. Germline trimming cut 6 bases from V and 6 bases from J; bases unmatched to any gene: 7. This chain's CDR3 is CASRGGQLHGYTF. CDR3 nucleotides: TGTGCCAGCAGGGGGGGACAGCTCCATGGCTACACCTTC.

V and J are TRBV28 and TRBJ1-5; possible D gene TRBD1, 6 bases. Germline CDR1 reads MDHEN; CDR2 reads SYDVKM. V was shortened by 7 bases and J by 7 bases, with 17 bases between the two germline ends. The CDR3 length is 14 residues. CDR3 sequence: CASTIGGVNQPQHF. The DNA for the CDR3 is TGTGCCAGCACCATAGGGGGGGTTAACCAGCCCCAGCATTTT.